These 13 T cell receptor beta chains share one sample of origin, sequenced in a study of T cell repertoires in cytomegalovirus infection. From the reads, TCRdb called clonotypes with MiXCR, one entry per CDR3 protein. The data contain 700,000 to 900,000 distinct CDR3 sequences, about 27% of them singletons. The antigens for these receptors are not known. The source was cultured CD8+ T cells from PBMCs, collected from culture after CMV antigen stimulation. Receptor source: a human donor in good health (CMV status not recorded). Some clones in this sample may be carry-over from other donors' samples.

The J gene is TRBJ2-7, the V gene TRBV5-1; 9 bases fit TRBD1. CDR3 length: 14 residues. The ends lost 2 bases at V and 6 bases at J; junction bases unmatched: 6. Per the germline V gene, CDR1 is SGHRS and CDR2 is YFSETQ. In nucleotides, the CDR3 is TGCGCCAGCAGCTTTTCCGGGACAGGGTTCGAGCAGTACTTC. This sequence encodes CASSFSGTGFEQYF. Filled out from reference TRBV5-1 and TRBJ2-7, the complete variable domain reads KAGVTQTPRYLIKTRGQQVTLSCSPISGHRSVSWYQQTPGQGLQFLFEYFSETQRNKGNFPGRFSGRQFSNSRSEMNVSTLELGDSALYLCASSFSGTGFEQYFGPGTRLTVT.

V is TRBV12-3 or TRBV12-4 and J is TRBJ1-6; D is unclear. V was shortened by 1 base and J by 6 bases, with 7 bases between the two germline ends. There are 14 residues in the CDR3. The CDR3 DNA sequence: TGTGCCAGCAGTTTAGGGGTTTTTAATTCACCCCTCCACTTT. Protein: CASSLGVFNSPLHF.

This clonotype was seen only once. CDR3 residues: CASSPTLGREQYV. The CDR3, as DNA: TGTGCCAGCAGCCCGACCCTCGGACGAGAGCAGTACGTC. The chain carries TRBV6-2 or TRBV6-3 and TRBJ2-7; no clear D. CDR1 is MNHEY and CDR2 is SVGEGT in the germline V gene. The CDR3 runs to 13 residues. V lost 6 bases, J lost 7 bases, and 16 bases lay in between.

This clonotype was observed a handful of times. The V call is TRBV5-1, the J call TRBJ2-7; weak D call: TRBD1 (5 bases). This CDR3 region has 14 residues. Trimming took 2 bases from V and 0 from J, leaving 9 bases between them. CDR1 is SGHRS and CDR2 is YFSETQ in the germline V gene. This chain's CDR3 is CASSFPDTSYEQYF. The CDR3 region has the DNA TGCGCCAGCAGCTTCCCGGACACCTCCTACGAGCAGTACTTC.

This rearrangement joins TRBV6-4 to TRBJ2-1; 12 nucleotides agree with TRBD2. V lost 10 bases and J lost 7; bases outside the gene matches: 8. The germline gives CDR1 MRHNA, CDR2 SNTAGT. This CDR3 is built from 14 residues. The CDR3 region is CATRTSGDGNEQFF. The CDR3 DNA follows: TGTGCCACAAGGACTAGCGGGGACGGGAATGAGCAGTTCTTC.

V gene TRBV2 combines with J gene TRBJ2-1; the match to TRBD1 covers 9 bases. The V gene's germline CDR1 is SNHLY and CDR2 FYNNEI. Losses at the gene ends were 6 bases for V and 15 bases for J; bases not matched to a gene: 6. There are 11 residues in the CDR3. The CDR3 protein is CASRTGQGVFF. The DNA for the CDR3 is TGTGCCAGCAGGACGGGACAGGGAGTGTTCTTC.

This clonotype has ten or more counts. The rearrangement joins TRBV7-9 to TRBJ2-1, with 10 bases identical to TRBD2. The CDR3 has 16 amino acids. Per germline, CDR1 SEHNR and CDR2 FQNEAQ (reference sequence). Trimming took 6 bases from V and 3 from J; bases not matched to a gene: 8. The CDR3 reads CASSPGTSAYYNEQFF. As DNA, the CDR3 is TGTGCCAGCAGTCCCGGGACTAGCGCTTACTACAATGAGCAGTTCTTC.

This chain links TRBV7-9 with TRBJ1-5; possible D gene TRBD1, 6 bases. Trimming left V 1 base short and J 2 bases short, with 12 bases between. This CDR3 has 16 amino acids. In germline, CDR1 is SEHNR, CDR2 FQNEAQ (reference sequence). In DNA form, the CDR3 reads TGTGCCAGCAGCTTAGGCTTGGCAGGGGGCAATCAGCCCCAGCATTTT. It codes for CASSLGLAGGNQPQHF.

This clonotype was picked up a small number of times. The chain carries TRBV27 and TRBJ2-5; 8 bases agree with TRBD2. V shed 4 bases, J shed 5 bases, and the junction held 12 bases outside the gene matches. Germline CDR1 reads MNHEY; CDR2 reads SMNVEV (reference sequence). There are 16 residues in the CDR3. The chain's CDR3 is CASSSNKGLARETQYF. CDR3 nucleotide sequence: TGTGCCAGCAGTTCCAATAAAGGACTAGCCCGGGAGACCCAGTACTTC.

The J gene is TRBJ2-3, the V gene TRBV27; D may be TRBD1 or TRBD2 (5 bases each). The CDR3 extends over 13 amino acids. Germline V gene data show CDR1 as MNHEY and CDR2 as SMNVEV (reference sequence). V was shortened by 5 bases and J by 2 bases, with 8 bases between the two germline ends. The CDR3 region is CASSRGVTDTQYF. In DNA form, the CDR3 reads TGTGCCAGCAGTAGAGGGGTCACAGATACGCAGTATTTT.

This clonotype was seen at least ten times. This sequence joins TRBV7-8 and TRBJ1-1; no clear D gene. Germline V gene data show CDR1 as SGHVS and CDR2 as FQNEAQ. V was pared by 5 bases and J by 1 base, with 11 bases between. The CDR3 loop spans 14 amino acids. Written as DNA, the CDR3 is TGTGCCAGCAGCCGAGGACGGAAGAACACTGAAGCTTTCTTT. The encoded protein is CASSRGRKNTEAFF.

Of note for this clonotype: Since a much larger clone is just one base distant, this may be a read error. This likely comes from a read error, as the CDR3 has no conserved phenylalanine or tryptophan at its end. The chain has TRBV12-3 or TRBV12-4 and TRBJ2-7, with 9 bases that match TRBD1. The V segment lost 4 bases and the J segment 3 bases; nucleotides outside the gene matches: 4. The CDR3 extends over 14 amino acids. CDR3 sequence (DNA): TGTGCCAGCAGTTCGACAGGGGGGTTCTACGAGCAGTACTAC. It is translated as CASSSTGGFYEQYY.

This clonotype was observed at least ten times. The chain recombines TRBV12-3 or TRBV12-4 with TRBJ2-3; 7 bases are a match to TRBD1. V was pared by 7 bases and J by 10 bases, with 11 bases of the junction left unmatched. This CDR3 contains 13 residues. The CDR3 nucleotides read TGTGCCAGCATTCCAACAGGGGAAGCTGCGCAGTATTTT. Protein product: CASIPTGEAAQYF.